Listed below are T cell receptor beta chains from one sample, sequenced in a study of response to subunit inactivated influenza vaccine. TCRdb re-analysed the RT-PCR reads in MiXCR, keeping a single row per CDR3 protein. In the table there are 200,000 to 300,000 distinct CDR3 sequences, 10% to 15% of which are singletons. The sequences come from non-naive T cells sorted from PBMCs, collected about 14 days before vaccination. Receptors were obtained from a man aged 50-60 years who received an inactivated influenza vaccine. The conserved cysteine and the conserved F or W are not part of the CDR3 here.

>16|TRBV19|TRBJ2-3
ASSISGTSGSGKDTQY
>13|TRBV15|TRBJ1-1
ATRTGDRGNTEAF
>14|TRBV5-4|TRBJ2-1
ASHAGTRTHISEQF
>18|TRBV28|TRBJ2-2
ASRRTSRLAGGRVTGELF
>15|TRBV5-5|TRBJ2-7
ASSLEYRGLVGNEQY
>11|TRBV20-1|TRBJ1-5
SAKRTGWQPQH
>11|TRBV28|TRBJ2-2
ASTLGNTGELF
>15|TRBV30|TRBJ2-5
ACPNKPGLGAAETQY
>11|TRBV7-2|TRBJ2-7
ASSLDGVGEQY
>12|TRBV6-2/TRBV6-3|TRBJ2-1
ASRPGTNYNEQF
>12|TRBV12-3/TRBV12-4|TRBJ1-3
ASSLPPQSNTIY
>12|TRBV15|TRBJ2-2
ATSRRGTTGELF
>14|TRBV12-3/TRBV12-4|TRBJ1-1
ASSFDRTIQNTEAF
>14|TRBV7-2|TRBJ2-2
ASSLMLAGGPGELF